This TCR beta chain came from a study of T cell responses to AZD1222 COVID-19 vaccine (dated by TCRdb to the early 2020s). As for the study more broadly: TCR sequencing was performed for over 230 trial participants, of whom roughly 200 were given two doses of AZD1222 and 26 were given two doses of MenACWY control vaccine. Trial participants were enrolled by age into 18-55, 56-69 and 70-plus year subgroups, with roughly 150, 30 and 60 TCR-sequenced participants respectively.

Sequences SGHTA (CDR1) and FQGTGA (CDR2) are obtained from the germline V gene. Trimming costs V 5 bases and J 5 bases, and their ends lie 9 bases apart. The CDR3, from cysteine to phenylalanine, totals 13 residues. Just the 39-base CDR3 DNA is kept, in frame starting at base 1. The CDR3 regions of human TCRbeta chains were analyzed by immunosequencing. The published analysis was carried out like this. TCRs in the repertoires were compared against a reference library of SARS-CoV-2-specific TCRs that had been generated with the MIRA antigen-specificity platform. Breadth was defined as the fraction of unique TCRs that were SARS-CoV-2-associated, and depth was defined as the fraction of total T cells that were SARS-CoV-2-associated. Using the MIRA data, each spike-specific TCR was mapped to the spike region that the TCR reacts to and placed in a CD4 or CD8 class. Log10-transformed breadth and depth values were compared by one-way ANOVA with Sidak's multiple comparisons tests. TCRdb stores this immuneACCESS table with in-frame sequences only. Part of the clones is absent; in the studies checked, under half of the shortfall reflects unresolved V genes, and no reason is known for the rest. From that table come the V and J calls and clone size; the DNA was used to work out D and trimming. Present in this sample are around 200,000 clones, about 88% of which were seen just once. Together, the top ten hold roughly 25% of the sample.

About this clone itself: Its cognate antigen has yet to be identified. No base quality information exists; no much larger clone differs at one position.

What this sample's time point label stands for: about 28 days (+/-7) after the second vaccine dose. AZD1222 recipients given second doses at about 4 weeks or at about 12 weeks were pooled, since spike-specific TCR depth and breadth were not found to differ between the two schedules. Vaccinee samples were obtained from the UK trials COV001 and COV002, which included a single-blind randomized controlled phase 2/3 trial of AZD1222 (ChAdOx1 nCoV-19) in healthy adults. Trial participant PBMC samples were collected at day 0 and day 28 after the second dose for TCRbeta chain sequencing. Study-level results and caveats: Vaccine-associated CD4 TCRs spanned the whole spike protein, with dominant responses in regions 160-218 and 743-854. Nearly half of unique spike-specific TCRs reportedly recognized epitopes outside regions mutated in the B.1.351 and B.1.1.7 variants. Spike-specific TCR breadth and depth rose significantly after two AZD1222 doses compared with day 0 and with MenACWY recipients. Most participants were white British and females outnumbered males, and the authors suggested that clonal diversity may have been underestimated. The 56-69-year group was small, and its depth increase did not reach significance, likely because of low power. No day 14 peak-response samples were available, so repertoires were characterized only after the peak T cell response. Conclusions about previously exposed vaccinees were limited because only a handful of AZD1222 recipients were SARS-CoV-2 seropositive at baseline.

This material consisted of peripheral blood, taken 28 days after the second AZD1222 dose. This sequence originates from an adult who received the AZD1222 COVID-19 vaccine. The chain is encoded by TRBV7-3 joined to TRBJ2-2; no D gene call is confident. The CDR3 region: CASSPTPTGELFF. The DNA sequence follows: TGTGCCAGCAGCCCCACCCCTACCGGGGAGCTGTTTTTT.